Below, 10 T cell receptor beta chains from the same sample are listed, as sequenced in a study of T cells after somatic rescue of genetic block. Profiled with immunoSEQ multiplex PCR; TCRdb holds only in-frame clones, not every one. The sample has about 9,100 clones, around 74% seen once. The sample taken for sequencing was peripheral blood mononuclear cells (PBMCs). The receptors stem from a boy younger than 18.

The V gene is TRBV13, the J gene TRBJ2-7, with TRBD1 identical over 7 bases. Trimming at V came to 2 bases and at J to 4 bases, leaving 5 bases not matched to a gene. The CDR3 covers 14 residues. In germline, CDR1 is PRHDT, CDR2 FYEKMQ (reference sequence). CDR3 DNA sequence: TGTGCCAGCAGCTTACGACAGGGCCCTTACGAGCAGTACTTC. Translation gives CASSLRQGPYEQYF.

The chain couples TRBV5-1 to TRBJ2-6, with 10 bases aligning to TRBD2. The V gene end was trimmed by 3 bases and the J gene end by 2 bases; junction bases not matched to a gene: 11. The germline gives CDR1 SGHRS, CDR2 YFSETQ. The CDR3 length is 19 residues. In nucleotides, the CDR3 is TGCGCCAGCAGCTCGATCTGGACTAGCGGAGCTACTGGGGCCAACGTCCTGACTTTC. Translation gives CASSSIWTSGATGANVLTF.

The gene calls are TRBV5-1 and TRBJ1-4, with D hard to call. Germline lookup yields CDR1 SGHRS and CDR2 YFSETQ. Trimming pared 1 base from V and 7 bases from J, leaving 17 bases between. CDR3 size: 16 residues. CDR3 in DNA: TGCGCCAGCAGCTTGTCTCAAAGGGAAGGGTCTGAAAAACTGTTTTTT. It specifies CASSLSQREGSEKLFF.

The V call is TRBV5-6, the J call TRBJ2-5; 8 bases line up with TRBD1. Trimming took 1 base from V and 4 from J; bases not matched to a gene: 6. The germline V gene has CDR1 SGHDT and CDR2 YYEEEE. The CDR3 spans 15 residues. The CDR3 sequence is CASSLQGAFGETQYF. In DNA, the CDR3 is TGTGCCAGCAGCTTGCAGGGGGCGTTTGGAGAGACCCAGTACTTC.

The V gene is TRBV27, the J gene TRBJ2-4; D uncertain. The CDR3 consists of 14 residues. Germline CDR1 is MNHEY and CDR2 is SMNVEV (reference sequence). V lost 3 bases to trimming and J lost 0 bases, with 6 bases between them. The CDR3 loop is CASSLTLAKNIQYF. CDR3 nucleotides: TGTGCCAGCAGTTTGACGCTAGCCAAAAACATTCAGTACTTC.

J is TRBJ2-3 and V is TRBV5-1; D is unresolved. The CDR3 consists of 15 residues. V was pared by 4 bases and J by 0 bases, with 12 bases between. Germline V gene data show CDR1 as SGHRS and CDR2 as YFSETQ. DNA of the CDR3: TGCGCCAGCAGCATCGTAGGCTCTAGCACAGATACGCAGTATTTT. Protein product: CASSIVGSSTDTQYF.

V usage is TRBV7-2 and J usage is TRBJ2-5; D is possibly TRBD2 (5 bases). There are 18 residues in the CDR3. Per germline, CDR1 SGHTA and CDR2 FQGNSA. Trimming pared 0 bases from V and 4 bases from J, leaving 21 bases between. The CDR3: CASSLARVSGGWGETQYF. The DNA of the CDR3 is TGTGCCAGCAGCTTAGCGCGTGTAAGCGGAGGTTGGGGAGAGACCCAGTACTTC.

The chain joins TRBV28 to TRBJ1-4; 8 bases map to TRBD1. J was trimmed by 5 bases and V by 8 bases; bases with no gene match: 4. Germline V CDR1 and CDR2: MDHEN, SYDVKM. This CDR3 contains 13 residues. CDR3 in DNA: TGTGCCAGCGGACAGGGCGCCAATGAAAAACTGTTTTTT. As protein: CASGQGANEKLFF.

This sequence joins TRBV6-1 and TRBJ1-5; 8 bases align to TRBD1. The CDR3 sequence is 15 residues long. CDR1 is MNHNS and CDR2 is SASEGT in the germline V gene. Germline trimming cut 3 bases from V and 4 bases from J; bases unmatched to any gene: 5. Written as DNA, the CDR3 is TGTGCCAGCAGTGACGACAGGGGCGGGAATCAGCCCCAGCATTTT. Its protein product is CASSDDRGGNQPQHF.

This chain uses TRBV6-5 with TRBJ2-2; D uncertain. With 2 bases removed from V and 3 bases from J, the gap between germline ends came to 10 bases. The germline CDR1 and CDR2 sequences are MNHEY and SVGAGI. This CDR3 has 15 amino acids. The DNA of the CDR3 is TGTGCCAGCAGTTACCCAAGTGTCTACACCGGGGAGCTGTTTTTT. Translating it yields CASSYPSVYTGELFF.